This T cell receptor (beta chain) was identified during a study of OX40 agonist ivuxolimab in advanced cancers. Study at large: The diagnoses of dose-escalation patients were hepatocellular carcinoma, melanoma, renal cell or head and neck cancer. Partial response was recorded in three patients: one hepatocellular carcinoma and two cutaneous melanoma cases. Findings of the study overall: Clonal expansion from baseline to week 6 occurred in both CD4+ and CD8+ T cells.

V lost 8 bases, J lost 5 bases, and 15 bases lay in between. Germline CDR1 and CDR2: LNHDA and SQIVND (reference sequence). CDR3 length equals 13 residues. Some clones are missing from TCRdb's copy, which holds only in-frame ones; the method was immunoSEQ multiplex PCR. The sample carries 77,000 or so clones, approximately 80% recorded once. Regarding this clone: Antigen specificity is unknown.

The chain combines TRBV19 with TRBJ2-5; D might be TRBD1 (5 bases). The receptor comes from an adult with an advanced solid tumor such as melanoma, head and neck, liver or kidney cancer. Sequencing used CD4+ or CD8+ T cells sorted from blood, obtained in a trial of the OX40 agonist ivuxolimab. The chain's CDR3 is CASALQWGETQYF. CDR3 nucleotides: TGTGCCAGTGCGTTACAGTGGGGCGAGACCCAGTACTTC.